The following is a T cell receptor (beta chain) sequence with its context. V lost 1 base, J lost 10 bases, and 6 bases stayed unmatched. Germline CDR1 LGHDT, CDR2 YNNKEL (reference sequence). The CDR3 has 13 residues. This record belongs to a study of control samples from healthy donors and cancer patients. Libraries were prepared by immunoSEQ multiplex PCR; TCRdb keeps only in-frame clonotypes and omits some of them. This sample carries about 59,000 clones, 92% of them seen once, and the ten largest clones take around 1.7%. This chain connects TRBV3-1 (or the pseudogene TRBV3-2) to TRBJ1-1; 7 nucleotides align to TRBD1. The sequencing input was PBMCs. This sequence originates from a man aged 35-49 years with colorectal cancer. The CDR3 DNA reads as TGTGCCAGCAGCCAAGTCAGGGGGGGTAGAGCTTTCTTT. It specifies CASSQVRGGRAFF.